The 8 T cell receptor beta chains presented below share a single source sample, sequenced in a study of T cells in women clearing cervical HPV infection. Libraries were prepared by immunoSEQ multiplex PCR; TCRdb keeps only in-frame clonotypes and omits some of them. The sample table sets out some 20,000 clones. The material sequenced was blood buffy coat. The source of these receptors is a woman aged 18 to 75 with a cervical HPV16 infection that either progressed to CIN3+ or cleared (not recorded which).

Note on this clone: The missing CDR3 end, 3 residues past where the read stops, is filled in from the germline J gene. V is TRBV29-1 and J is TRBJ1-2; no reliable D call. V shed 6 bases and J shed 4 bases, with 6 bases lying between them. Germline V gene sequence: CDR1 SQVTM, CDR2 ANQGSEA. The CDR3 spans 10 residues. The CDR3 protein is CSVRSYGYTF. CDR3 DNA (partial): TGCAGCGTCAGGAGCTATGGC.

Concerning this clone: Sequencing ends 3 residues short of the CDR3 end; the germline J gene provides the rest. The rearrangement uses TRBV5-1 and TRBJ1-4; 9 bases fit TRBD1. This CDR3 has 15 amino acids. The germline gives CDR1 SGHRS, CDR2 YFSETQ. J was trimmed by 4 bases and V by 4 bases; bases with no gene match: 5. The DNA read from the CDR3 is TGCGCCAGCAGCCCCCCGGGACAGGGTAATGAAAAA. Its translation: CASSPPGQGNEK. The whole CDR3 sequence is CASSPPGQGNEKLFF.

The CDR3 spells CASSSGTIYGYEQYF. The DNA read from the CDR3 is TGTGCCAGCAGTTCCGGGACAATTTACGGTTACGAG. The chain couples TRBV12-3 or TRBV12-4 to TRBJ2-7; the D gene is possibly TRBD1 (6 bases). The missing CDR3 end, 3 residues past where the read stops, is filled in from the germline J gene. The CDR3 loop spans 15 amino acids. The ends were cut back, 4 bases at V and 4 bases at J, with 17 bases in the middle.

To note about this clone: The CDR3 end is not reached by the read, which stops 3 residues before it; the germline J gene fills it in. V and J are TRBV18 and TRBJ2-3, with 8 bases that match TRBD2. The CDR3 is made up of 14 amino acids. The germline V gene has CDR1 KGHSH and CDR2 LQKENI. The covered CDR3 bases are TGTGCCAGCTCGGAGGGACTAGTGCAAGAGACG. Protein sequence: CASSEGLVQET. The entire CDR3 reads CASSEGLVQETQYF.

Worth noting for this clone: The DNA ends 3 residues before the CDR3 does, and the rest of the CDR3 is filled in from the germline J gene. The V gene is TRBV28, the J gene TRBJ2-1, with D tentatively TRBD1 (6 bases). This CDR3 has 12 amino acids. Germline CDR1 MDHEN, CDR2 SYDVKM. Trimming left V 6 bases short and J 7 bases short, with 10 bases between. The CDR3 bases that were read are TGTGCCAGCAGGCCGGACAGTAATGAG. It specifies CASRPDSNE. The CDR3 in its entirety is CASRPDSNEQFF.

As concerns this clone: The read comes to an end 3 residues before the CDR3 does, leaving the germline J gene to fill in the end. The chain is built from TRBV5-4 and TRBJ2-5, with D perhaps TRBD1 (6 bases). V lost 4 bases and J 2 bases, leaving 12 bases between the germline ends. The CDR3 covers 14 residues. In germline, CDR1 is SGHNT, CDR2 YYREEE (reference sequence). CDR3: CASSPGRGQETQYF. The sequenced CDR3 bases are TGTGCCAGCAGCCCGGGTAGGGGGCAAGAGACC.

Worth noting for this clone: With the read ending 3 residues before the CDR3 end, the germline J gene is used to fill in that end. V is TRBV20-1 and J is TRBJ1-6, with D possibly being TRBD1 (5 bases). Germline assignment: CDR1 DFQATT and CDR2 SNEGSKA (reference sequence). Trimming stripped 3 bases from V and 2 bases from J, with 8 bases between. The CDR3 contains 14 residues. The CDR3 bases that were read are TGCAGTGCTAGTAACAGGCCCTATAATTCACCC. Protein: CSASNRPYNSP. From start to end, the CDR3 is CSASNRPYNSPLHF.

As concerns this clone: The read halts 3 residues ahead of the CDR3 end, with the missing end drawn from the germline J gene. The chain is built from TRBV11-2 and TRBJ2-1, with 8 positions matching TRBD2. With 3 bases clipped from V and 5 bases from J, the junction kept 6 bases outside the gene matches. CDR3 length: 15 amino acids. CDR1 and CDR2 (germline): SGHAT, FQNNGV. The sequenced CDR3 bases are TGTGCCAGCAGCTTTCGCGGGGGGTCAAACAATGAG. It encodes CASSFRGGSNNE. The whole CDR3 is CASSFRGGSNNEQFF.